These 5 T cell receptor beta chains were all obtained from the same sample, sequenced in a study of shared clonotypes between healthy human individuals. Produced via immunoSEQ multiplex PCR; TCRdb's table is partial and in-frame only. Of more than 2 million clones detected, 90% to 96% appear once; the ten largest clones hold around 0.13%. The sequenced material came from naive CD4+ T cells sorted from blood. As for subset: CD45RA+ positively selected. The receptors originated from a man younger than 35 in good health.

CDR3 nucleotide sequence: TGTGCCAGTAGTGCCAGGGTTGAGTATAGCAATCAGCCCCAGCATTTT. The encoded protein is CASSARVEYSNQPQHF. The V gene is TRBV19, the J gene TRBJ1-5; a weak D match, TRBD1 (5 bases). Germline V lookup: CDR1 LNHDA, CDR2 SQIVND (reference sequence). The ends were cut back, 5 bases at V and 0 bases at J, with 14 bases in the middle. The CDR3 runs to 16 residues.

The DNA of the CDR3 is TGTGCCATCAGTGCCCGGGGGGGACAGTACTTC. It yields the protein CAISARGGQYF. The chain carries TRBV10-3 and TRBJ2-5; 8 bases align to TRBD2. CDR3 size: 11 residues. After removal of 4 bases from V and 11 bases from J, the junction contained 3 bases not matched to a gene. Germline V gene sequence: CDR1 ENHRY, CDR2 SYGVKD.

This chain uses TRBV6-5 with TRBJ2-1; TRBD2 matches at 7 bases. The CDR3 is 15 amino acids. Germline V gives CDR1 MNHEY, CDR2 SVGAGI. Germline trimming cut 4 bases from V and 4 bases from J; bases unmatched to any gene: 7. CDR3 sequence: CASSSTPGGYNEQFF. CDR3 sequence (DNA): TGTGCCAGCAGTTCTACCCCCGGGGGGTACAATGAGCAGTTCTTC.

The V call is TRBV18, the J call TRBJ2-7, with 7 bases fitting TRBD1. The V segment lost 0 bases and the J segment 6 bases; nucleotides outside the gene matches: 5. CDR1 KGHSH and CDR2 LQKENI come from the germline V gene. CDR3 size: 14 residues. DNA for the CDR3: TGTGCCAGCTCACCACCACGACAGGGAAGCGAGCAGTACTTC. This sequence encodes CASSPPRQGSEQYF.

J is TRBJ1-3 and V is TRBV6-6, with no clear D. CDR1 is MNHNY and CDR2 is SVGAGI in the germline V gene (reference sequence). The ends were cut back, 8 bases at V and 0 bases at J, with 14 bases in the middle. The CDR3 is 15 residues long. DNA of the CDR3: TGTGCCAGCCGTGTAGGGCAGAGCTCTGGAAACACCATATATTTT. Amino acids: CASRVGQSSGNTIYF.